This TCR beta chain was obtained from a study of blood T cell repertoires in COVID-19. Overall study context: From the United States, Italy and Spain came samples of acute and convalescent COVID-19. The cDNA or gDNA used as material had been derived from T cells, B-cell-depleted T cells, or PBMCs.

In the original analysis: Amplifying reference gene primers gave estimates of nucleated cell counts. Clones were read by immunoSEQ multiplex PCR, and TCRdb kept only the in-frame ones, dropping some. That table is the source of V, J and clone size, and D and trimming were worked out from the DNA. Here the sample spans under 300,000 clones, approximately 85% being singletons. Input material: peripheral blood. The source is a woman aged 65 to 85 with acute or convalescent COVID-19.

CDR3 loop: CASSPGQIIYGYTF. CDR3 sequence (DNA): TGCGCCAGCAGCCCGGGACAGATCATCTATGGCTACACCTTC. This chain uses TRBV5-1 with TRBJ1-2, with 7 bases that match TRBD1. Germline loops: CDR1 SGHRS, CDR2 YFSETQ. Germline trimming cut 4 bases from V and 4 bases from J; bases unmatched to any gene: 7. The CDR3 is 14 amino acids.